Listed below are T cell receptor beta chains from one sample, sequenced in a study of T-cell reconstitution after alpha-beta-depleted transplantation in children. TCRdb re-called the PCR reads with MiXCR, one entry per CDR3 protein. The table shows about 610,000 distinct CDR3 sequences, with 10% to 13% occurring only once. The specimen was PBMCs from the stem cell graft donor, collected from the stem cell graft. The receptors here all came from a human donor who donated a stem cell graft to a child with acute myeloid leukemia. Each CDR3 is given with its conserved first and last residue. The order of the fields is D gene, CDR3 length, V gene, J gene, clone size, CDR3 DNA, CDR3 protein. D genes are given only for firm matches. The listing skips clone size in some rows; elsewhere it reads once, few, many or a size class.

D: TRBD2; length: 14; V: TRBV29-1; J: TRBJ2-1; size: many; DNA: TGCAGCGGCGCGACTAGCGGGGGGGAAGGGGAGCAGTTCTTC; CDR3: CSGATSGGEGEQFF
D: TRBD2; length: 15; V: TRBV20-1; J: TRBJ2-5; size: NA; DNA: TGCAGTGCTAGAGGACTAGCGGGAGTTGGGGAGACCCAGTACTTC; CDR3: CSARGLAGVGETQYF
D: TRBD2; length: 13; V: TRBV20-1; J: TRBJ2-1; size: NA; DNA: TGCAGTGCTCAAGGGACTAGCGGCAATGAGCAGTTCTTC; CDR3: CSAQGTSGNEQFF
D: NA; length: 14; V: TRBV7-9; J: TRBJ2-7; size: few; DNA: TGTGCCAGCAGACCCGACAGTTTTACCTACGAGCAGTACTTC; CDR3: CASRPDSFTYEQYF
D: NA; length: 10; V: TRBV21-1; J: TRBJ2-1; size: NA; DNA: TGTGCCAGCAAGGATCTAGGGGAGTTCTTC; CDR3: CASKDLGEFF
D: TRBD2; length: 16; V: TRBV6-5; J: TRBJ2-2; size: NA; DNA: TGTGCCAGCAGTTACAGGCGGGGGGCTGGGGCCGGGGAGCTGTTTTTT; CDR3: CASSYRRGAGAGELFF
D: TRBD1; length: 13; V: TRBV15; J: TRBJ2-5; size: many; DNA: TGTGCCACCAGCAGAGATCGACAGGGGACCCAGTACTTC; CDR3: CATSRDRQGTQYF
D: TRBD1; length: 16; V: TRBV18; J: TRBJ1-5; size: NA; DNA: TGTGCCAGCTCACCGCGAGGGGACAGGGCCAATCAGCCCCAGCATTTT; CDR3: CASSPRGDRANQPQHF
D: NA; length: 15; V: TRBV7-2; J: TRBJ2-1; size: NA; DNA: TGTGCCAGCAGCTTAGAGTGGACCATCAACAATGAGCAGTTCTTC; CDR3: CASSLEWTINNEQFF
D: NA; length: 14; V: TRBV4-3; J: TRBJ1-6; size: few; DNA: TGCGCCAGCAGCCAAGACAGGGGTTATTCACCCCTCCACTTT; CDR3: CASSQDRGYSPLHF
D: NA; length: 13; V: TRBV4-3; J: TRBJ1-1; size: few; DNA: TGCGCCAGCAGCCAAGAAGAGAGGACTGAAGCTTTCTTT; CDR3: CASSQEERTEAFF
D: TRBD1; length: 15; V: TRBV7-8; J: TRBJ2-5; size: NA; DNA: TGTGCCAGCAGCACCTGGACAGGGGGCGCGGAGACCCAGTACTTC; CDR3: CASSTWTGGAETQYF
D: TRBD1; length: 16; V: TRBV4-3; J: TRBJ2-2; size: NA; DNA: TGCGCCAGCAGCCAAGCACCGGGACAGGGGACCGGGGAGCTGTTTTTT; CDR3: CASSQAPGQGTGELFF
D: NA; length: 13; V: TRBV3-1; J: TRBJ2-1; size: many; DNA: TGTGCCAGCAGCCAAAAGGCTGACGGTGAGCAGTTCTTC; CDR3: CASSQKADGEQFF
D: NA; length: 13; V: TRBV7-2; J: TRBJ2-7; size: many; DNA: TGTGCCAGCAGCTTTTTTGGTAGTTACGAGCAGTACTTC; CDR3: CASSFFGSYEQYF
D: TRBD1; length: 12; V: TRBV29-1; J: TRBJ2-5; size: NA; DNA: TGCAGCGTTCGACAGGGTGACGAGACCCAGTACTTC; CDR3: CSVRQGDETQYF
D: TRBD2; length: 14; V: TRBV10-3; J: TRBJ2-7; size: once; DNA: TGTGCCACACTAGCGGGAGTTTTCTCCTACGAGCAGTACTTC; CDR3: CATLAGVFSYEQYF
D: NA; length: 14; V: TRBV28; J: TRBJ2-7; size: few; DNA: TGTGCCAGCAGTTTAACCGGGACTCACTACGAGCAGTACTTC; CDR3: CASSLTGTHYEQYF
D: TRBD1; length: 14; V: TRBV20-1; J: TRBJ2-7; size: NA; DNA: TGCAGTGCCTTCGACAGGGGACCTACCTACGAGCAGTACTTC; CDR3: CSAFDRGPTYEQYF
D: NA; length: 14; V: TRBV28; J: TRBJ2-5; size: NA; DNA: TGTGCCAGCAGCTCATGGGGGGGCAAAGAGACCCAGTACTTC; CDR3: CASSSWGGKETQYF
D: NA; length: 16; V: TRBV11-2; J: TRBJ2-1; size: few; DNA: TGTGCCAGCAGCTTAGGAGGAATCCTCTCCTACAATGAGCAGTTCTTC; CDR3: CASSLGGILSYNEQFF
D: NA; length: 13; V: TRBV29-1; J: TRBJ1-5; size: many; DNA: TGCAGCGTTGCATGGGGACTCAATCAGCCCCAGCATTTT; CDR3: CSVAWGLNQPQHF
D: NA; length: 12; V: TRBV20-1; J: TRBJ2-1; size: NA; DNA: TGCAGTGCTACACTAGCCATTAGGGAGCAGTTCTTC; CDR3: CSATLAIREQFF
D: NA; length: 13; V: TRBV7-9; J: TRBJ1-1; size: few; DNA: TGTGCCAGCAGCCCCGAATTGAACACTGAAGCTTTCTTT; CDR3: CASSPELNTEAFF
D: NA; length: 15; V: TRBV27; J: TRBJ2-3; size: NA; DNA: TGTGCCAGCAGTTTAGGCGACCCTCGCACAGATACGCAGTATTTT; CDR3: CASSLGDPRTDTQYF
D: NA; length: 15; V: TRBV29-1; J: TRBJ2-4; size: few; DNA: TGCAGCGTTGGAGAAGGGGGGCAAACCAAAAACATTCAGTACTTC; CDR3: CSVGEGGQTKNIQYF
D: NA; length: 14; V: TRBV6-2/TRBV6-3; J: TRBJ2-7; size: NA; DNA: TGTGCCAGCAGTTACCGGTCAGATACCTACGAGCAGTACTTC; CDR3: CASSYRSDTYEQYF
D: TRBD2; length: 15; V: TRBV7-2; J: TRBJ2-3; size: NA; DNA: TGTGCCAGCAGCCTCACGAGCGGGAGCGAAGATACGCAGTATTTT; CDR3: CASSLTSGSEDTQYF
D: NA; length: 13; V: TRBV7-9; J: TRBJ1-4; size: many; DNA: TGTGCCAGCAGCTTACGGGGTGTTGAAAAACTGTTTTTT; CDR3: CASSLRGVEKLFF
D: NA; length: 15; V: TRBV20-1; J: TRBJ1-4; size: many; DNA: TGCAGTGCCCCACAAAGGGTGGGCACTAATGAAAAACTGTTTTTT; CDR3: CSAPQRVGTNEKLFF
D: TRBD2; length: 16; V: TRBV7-2; J: TRBJ2-7; size: few; DNA: TGTGCCAGCAGGGGACTAGCGGGAGAGGCGGACTACGAGCAGTACTTC; CDR3: CASRGLAGEADYEQYF
D: TRBD2; length: 12; V: TRBV10-3; J: TRBJ2-3; size: few; DNA: TGTGCCACCAGGGAGGGTGCAGATACGCAGTATTTT; CDR3: CATREGADTQYF
D: TRBD1; length: 15; V: TRBV7-2; J: TRBJ1-2; size: NA; DNA: TGTGCCAGCAGCCCTTACACAGGGGCGGTCTATGGCTACACCTTC; CDR3: CASSPYTGAVYGYTF
D: TRBD2; length: 16; V: TRBV25-1; J: TRBJ2-4; size: NA; DNA: TGTGCCAGCAGTGGGAGATTAGCGGGAGCCCAAAACATTCAGTACTTC; CDR3: CASSGRLAGAQNIQYF
D: NA; length: 13; V: TRBV5-1; J: TRBJ1-2; size: few; DNA: TGCGCCAGCAGGACAGCCACTAACTATGGCTACACCTTC; CDR3: CASRTATNYGYTF
D: TRBD2; length: 16; V: TRBV5-1; J: TRBJ2-1; size: many; DNA: TGCGCCAGCAGCTTGGGCTCTAGCGGGATATACAATGAGCAGTTCTTC; CDR3: CASSLGSSGIYNEQFF
D: NA; length: 18; V: TRBV2; J: TRBJ1-4; size: NA; DNA: TGTGCCAGCAGTGGGTCCCGGGACGTCGCCAAGGGAGATGAAAAACTGTTTTTT; CDR3: CASSGSRDVAKGDEKLFF